The rows below give T cell receptor beta chains drawn from one sample of a study of cytomegalovirus exposure and HLA in healthy donors. Here immunoSEQ multiplex PCR was the method, and the copy in TCRdb shows in-frame clones only, minus some. The data contain under 150,000 clones, about four fifths of them singletons. Sequencing used PBMCs. The receptors were sampled from a human donor in good health. Each CDR3 is given with its conserved first and last residue. A D gene is named only where the DNA matches it firmly. A clone size is listed for some rows: how often the clone was seen (once, few, many), or a class if it is expanded.

d_call	v_call	clone_size	j_call	cdr3_aa	cdr3_nt
.	TRBV5-1	once	TRBJ2-3	CASSWRTSGADTQYF	TGCGCCAGCAGCTGGAGGACCTCGGGGGCAGATACGCAGTATTTT
.	TRBV6-5	.	TRBJ2-7	CASSNGNQAGYEQYF	TGTGCCAGCAGTAACGGGAATCAGGCCGGCTACGAGCAGTACTTC
TRBD1	TRBV6-6	.	TRBJ1-1	CASRPGQGTGTEAFF	TGTGCCAGCAGACCAGGACAGGGGACGGGGACTGAAGCTTTCTTT
TRBD1	TRBV7-9	.	TRBJ2-7	CASSWGQIYEQYF	TGTGCCAGCAGCTGGGGACAGATCTACGAGCAGTACTTC
.	TRBV19	.	TRBJ2-1	CASSLLNSGAFSYNEQFF	TGTGCCAGTAGCCTGCTAAATTCAGGCGCCTTCTCCTACAATGAGCAGTTCTTC
.	TRBV15	.	TRBJ2-1	CATSRGRSVFGEQFF	TGTGCCACCAGCAGAGGCCGTTCGGTCTTCGGTGAGCAGTTCTTC
.	TRBV13	.	TRBJ1-1	CASSLGGDYTEAFF	TGTGCCAGCAGCTTAGGAGGGGATTACACTGAAGCTTTCTTT
.	TRBV5-6	once	TRBJ2-1	CASSLEVGASYNEQFF	TGTGCCAGCAGCTTGGAAGTGGGGGCCTCCTACAATGAGCAGTTCTTC
.	TRBV5-1	.	TRBJ2-5	CASSREETQYF	TGCGCCAGCAGCCGTGAGGAGACCCAGTACTTC
TRBD1	TRBV5-6	.	TRBJ2-1	CASSPRQGAYNEQFF	TGTGCCAGCAGCCCAAGACAGGGGGCTTACAATGAGCAGTTCTTC
TRBD1	TRBV13	.	TRBJ2-7	CASSKPDRGTYEQYF	TGTGCCAGCAGTAAACCGGACAGGGGAACGTACGAGCAGTACTTC
.	TRBV2	.	TRBJ2-1	CASRRGHEQFF	TGTGCCAGCCGCAGGGGCCATGAGCAGTTCTTC
.	TRBV10-2	.	TRBJ2-1	CASGVEWDNEQFF	TGCGCCAGCGGAGTCGAGTGGGACAATGAGCAGTTCTTC
TRBD1	TRBV7-7	few	TRBJ1-1	CASSFSPGTGSNTEAFF	TGTGCCAGCAGCTTTAGTCCCGGGACAGGGAGTAACACTGAAGCTTTCTTT
.	TRBV25-1	.	TRBJ1-5	CASSDTGFPGQPQHF	TGTGCCAGCAGTGATACAGGGTTCCCAGGTCAGCCCCAGCATTTT
TRBD1	TRBV4-1	.	TRBJ2-5	CASSQDLGQQETQYF	TGCGCCAGCAGCCAAGACCTGGGACAGCAAGAGACCCAGTACTTC